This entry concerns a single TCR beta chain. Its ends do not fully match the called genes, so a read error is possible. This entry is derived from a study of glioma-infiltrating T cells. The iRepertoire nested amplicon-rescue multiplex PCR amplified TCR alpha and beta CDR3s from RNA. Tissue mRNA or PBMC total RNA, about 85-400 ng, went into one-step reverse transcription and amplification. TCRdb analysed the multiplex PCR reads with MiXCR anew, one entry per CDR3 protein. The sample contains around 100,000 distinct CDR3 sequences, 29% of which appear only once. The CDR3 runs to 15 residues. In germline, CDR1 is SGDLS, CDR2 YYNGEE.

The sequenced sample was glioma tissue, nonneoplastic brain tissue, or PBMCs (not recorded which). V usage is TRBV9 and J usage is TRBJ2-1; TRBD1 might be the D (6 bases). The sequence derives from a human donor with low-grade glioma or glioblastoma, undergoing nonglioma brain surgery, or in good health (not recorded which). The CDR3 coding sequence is TGTGCCAGCAGCTACGAAGTGGGGGCGTTTGGTGAGCAGCTCTTC. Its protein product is CASSYEVGAFGEQLF.